Shown below are 21 T cell receptor beta chains from a single sample sequenced in a study of T cells in Graves' hyperthyroidism and ophthalmopathy. TCR beta CDR3 regions were amplified from RNA. The HTBI set primed first-round TCR CDR3 RT-PCR. TCRdb independently ran MiXCR on the multiplex PCR reads; one entry per CDR3 protein. The table includes some 500,000 distinct CDR3 sequences, less than 25% detected once. What was sequenced was blood. These receptor sequences come from a young woman with Graves' ophthalmopathy.

This clonotype was recorded at least ten times. V and J are TRBV29-1 and TRBJ1-1; D gene uncertain. The V gene's germline CDR1 is SQVTM and CDR2 ANQGSEA. V lost 5 bases and J lost 0, with 10 bases in between. This CDR3 comprises 13 residues. CDR3 DNA: TGCAGCGTTCTGCACGGCCTGAACACTGAAGCTTTCTTT. It specifies CSVLHGLNTEAFF. The full variable domain, completed using reference TRBV29-1 and TRBJ1-1, is SAVISQKPSRDICQRGTSLTIQCQVDSQVTMMFWYRQQPGQSLTLIATANQGSEATYESGFVIDKFPISRPNLTFSTLTVSNMSPEDSSIYLCSVLHGLNTEAFFGQGTRLTVV.

This clonotype was counted ten times or more. The chain couples TRBV20-1 to TRBJ1-1; 7 bases match TRBD1. The CDR3 contains 15 residues. Germline lookup yields CDR1 DFQATT and CDR2 SNEGSKA (reference sequence). The V gene end was trimmed by 0 bases and the J gene end by 4 bases; junction bases not matched to a gene: 8. DNA for the CDR3: TGCAGTGCTAGAGATACGGGCAGGGGGTTCACTGAAGCTTTCTTT. It is translated as CSARDTGRGFTEAFF.

The gene calls are TRBV15 and TRBJ2-5; a weak D match, TRBD1 (6 bases). CDR1 and CDR2 from the germline V gene are LNHNV and YYDKDF (reference sequence). The CDR3 sequence is 15 residues long. V lost 5 bases, J lost 4 bases, and 17 bases lay in between. The chain's CDR3 is CATSARQVGGETQYF. The DNA for the CDR3 is TGTGCCACCAGCGCCCGACAGGTAGGGGGAGAGACCCAGTACTTC.

The V and J genes are TRBV27 and TRBJ2-5; tentative D call: TRBD1 (7 bases). The CDR3 extends over 15 amino acids. The germline V gene encodes CDR1 MNHEY and CDR2 SMNVEV (reference sequence). The ends were cut back, 4 bases at V and 0 bases at J, with 12 bases in the middle. The CDR3 sequence: CASSYQGGNQETQYF. CDR3 DNA sequence: TGTGCCAGCAGTTACCAGGGGGGTAACCAAGAGACCCAGTACTTC.

This clonotype was observed at least ten times. The chain is built from TRBV30 and TRBJ1-1; D is perhaps TRBD1 (5 bases). With 5 bases removed from V and 1 base from J, the gap between germline ends came to 11 bases. CDR1 and CDR2 (germline): GTSNPN, SVGIG (reference sequence). CDR3 size: 13 residues. CDR3 amino acids: CAWGTDSNTEAFF. In nucleotides, the CDR3 is TGTGCCTGGGGGACCGACTCGAACACTGAAGCTTTCTTT.

This clonotype was recorded many times. V usage is TRBV7-9 and J usage is TRBJ1-2; 7 bases map to TRBD1. J was trimmed by 7 bases and V by 5 bases; bases with no gene match: 13. Per the germline V gene, CDR1 is SEHNR and CDR2 is FQNEAQ (reference sequence). The CDR3 contains 15 residues. CDR3 protein: CASSPPMTGYFGYTF. The DNA for the CDR3 is TGTGCCAGCAGCCCACCCATGACAGGGTACTTTGGCTACACCTTC.

This clonotype was recorded a few times. The chain links TRBV11-3 to TRBJ1-1; tentatively, D is TRBD1 (6 bases). This CDR3 comprises 13 residues. Trimming took 5 bases from V and 5 from J, leaving 12 bases between them. The germline V gene encodes CDR1 SGHNT and CDR2 YENEEA. As DNA, the CDR3 is TGTGCCAGCAGCCACCTTAGGGGGACTGAAGCTTTCTTT. Translation gives CASSHLRGTEAFF.

This clonotype has ten or more counts. V is TRBV18 and J is TRBJ1-1; D perhaps matches TRBD1 (5 bases). CDR3 length equals 14 residues. Germline CDR1 reads KGHSH; CDR2 reads LQKENI. The V gene lost 3 bases and the J gene lost 1 base, with 9 bases spanning the gap. The CDR3 sequence is CASSPREWNTEAFF. The CDR3 DNA sequence: TGTGCCAGCTCACCCAGGGAGTGGAACACTGAAGCTTTCTTT.

The chain employs TRBV6-1 and TRBJ2-7, with TRBD1 matching over 9 bases. Unmatched junction bases numbered 6, after V lost 6 bases and J lost 0 bases. There are 15 residues in the CDR3. Germline V gene data show CDR1 as MNHNS and CDR2 as SASEGT. CDR3 bases: TGTGCCAGCAGCAAGACAGGGGGGGGCTCCTACGAGCAGTACTTC. It encodes CASSKTGGGSYEQYF.

Ten or more counts support this clonotype. The V and J genes are TRBV12-3 or TRBV12-4 and TRBJ2-7; D is undetermined. The CDR3 consists of 11 residues. V lost 8 bases to trimming and J lost 2 bases, with 7 bases between them. This chain's CDR3 is CASGRTYEQYF. CDR3 in DNA: TGTGCCAGCGGCAGGACCTACGAGCAGTACTTC.

This chain joins TRBV6-1 and TRBJ1-6, with a tentative D call TRBD1 (6 bases). This CDR3 spans 12 amino acids. Germline V gene sequence: CDR1 MNHNS, CDR2 SASEGT. Trimming shortened V by 3 bases and J by 9 bases, and 6 bases separated the two germline ends. The CDR3 DNA reads as TGTGCCAGCAGTGACAGGGGTTCACCCCTCCACTTT. This translates into CASSDRGSPLHF.

The chain is built from TRBV30 and TRBJ2-7; 7 bases fit TRBD2. CDR3 length: 16 amino acids. V was pared by 1 base and J by 0 bases, with 9 bases of the junction left unmatched. Per the germline V gene, CDR1 is GTSNPN and CDR2 is SVGIG (reference sequence). CDR3 loop: CAWSARAGRISYEQYF. For the CDR3, the DNA is TGTGCCTGGAGTGCACGAGCGGGACGTATCTCCTACGAGCAGTACTTC.

This sequence joins TRBV7-2 and TRBJ1-2; D call uncertain. The CDR3 runs to 13 residues. Trimming cost V 8 bases and J 2 bases, with 12 bases left between them. From germline, CDR1 is SGHTA and CDR2 FQGNSA. In DNA form, the CDR3 reads TGTGCCAGCCGGGGAGGGATGAACTATGGCTACACCTTC. This sequence encodes CASRGGMNYGYTF.

In this sample, this clonotype turned up many times. This chain joins TRBV6-1 and TRBJ2-7; the D gene is possibly TRBD2 (5 bases). The CDR3 runs 12 residues. Trimming left V 8 bases short and J 5 bases short, with 13 bases between. CDR1 and CDR2 from the germline V gene are MNHNS and SASEGT. The CDR3 nucleotides read TGTGCCAGCGAGGGCCTAGGCCACGAGCAGTACTTC. Protein product: CASEGLGHEQYF.

This clonotype was seen only a few times. This rearrangement joins TRBV3-1 to TRBJ1-1; 10 bases are shared with TRBD1. There are 14 residues in the CDR3. J was trimmed by 8 bases and V by 6 bases; bases with no gene match: 9. The V gene's germline CDR1 is LGHDT and CDR2 YNNKEL (reference sequence). The CDR3 is CASRETGGLEEAFF. The CDR3 DNA sequence: TGTGCCAGCAGGGAGACAGGGGGCCTGGAGGAAGCTTTCTTT. Full variable domain (rest looked up from reference TRBV3-1 and TRBJ1-1): DTAVSQTPKYLVTQMGNDKSIKCEQNLGHDTMYWYKQDSKKFLKIMFSYNNKELIINETVPNRFSPKSPDKAHLNLHINSLELGDSAVYFCASRETGGLEEAFFGQGTRLTVV.

This clonotype came up many times. The chain is built from TRBV20-1 and TRBJ1-5, with TRBD1 matching 7 bases. Germline-derived CDR1 and CDR2 are DFQATT and SNEGSKA (reference sequence). The CDR3 has 14 amino acids. Losses at the gene ends were 5 bases for V and 2 bases for J; bases not matched to a gene: 6. The CDR3 coding sequence is TGCAGTGCTGGGAACGGACAGGGCAATCAGCCCCAGCATTTT. Translating gives CSAGNGQGNQPQHF.

This clonotype has ten or more counts. The CDR3 here is CASSIASGLPPEQYF. The CDR3 DNA is TGTGCCAGTAGTATCGCCAGCGGGTTACCCCCCGAGCAGTACTTC. The chain uses TRBV19 and TRBJ2-7; a possible D gene is TRBD2 (6 bases). The CDR3 totals 15 residues. V was cut by 3 bases and J by 6 bases, with 18 bases left in between. Germline V lookup: CDR1 LNHDA, CDR2 SQIVND (reference sequence).

This clonotype was counted many times. The chain recombines TRBV20-1 with TRBJ1-1, with 10 bases lining up with TRBD1. This CDR3 comprises 13 residues. With 4 bases clipped from V and 6 bases from J, the junction kept 5 bases outside the gene matches. Germline-derived CDR1 and CDR2 are DFQATT and SNEGSKA (reference sequence). In nucleotides, the CDR3 is TGCAGTGCTAAATCGGGACAGGGGCCTGAAGCTTTCTTT. This codes for CSAKSGQGPEAFF.

V is TRBV27 and J is TRBJ2-5; TRBD2 aligns across 8 bases. Germline values: CDR1 MNHEY, CDR2 SMNVEV (reference sequence). The CDR3 length is 15 residues. V shed 0 bases and J 1 base; nucleotides not matched to a gene: 1. CDR3 DNA: TGTGCCAGCAGTTTATCTAGCGGGGCCCAAGAGACCCAGTACTTC. Translating gives CASSLSSGAQETQYF.

This clonotype occurred many times. This chain joins TRBV6-2 or TRBV6-3 and TRBJ2-7; D ambiguous. Trimming pared 2 bases from V and 1 base from J, leaving 6 bases between. CDR1 and CDR2 (germline): MNHEY, SVGEGT. The CDR3 spans 13 residues. The CDR3 region has the DNA TGTGCCAGCAGTTACCGCCGTTCCTACGAGCAGTACTTC. It specifies CASSYRRSYEQYF.

This clonotype was seen at least ten times. V and J are TRBV15 and TRBJ2-7; 7 nucleotides align to TRBD1. V shed 1 base, J shed 3 bases, and the junction held 12 bases outside the gene matches. From germline, CDR1 is LNHNV and CDR2 YYDKDF (reference sequence). This CDR3 contains 17 residues. CDR3 DNA: TGTGCCACCAGCAGAGGGCCCAATAAAGGGGGCAGCTACGAGCAGTACTTC. It translates to CATSRGPNKGGSYEQYF.